The present T cell receptor (beta chain) was sequenced within a study of CD8+CD57+ T cells in acquired aplastic anemia. Study in general: Mean DNA quantity obtained from sorted CD4+ and CD8+ cells was 3 to 3.5 ug. General study results and limits: Researchers reported that CD8+ Simpson's diversity was not significantly different in patients versus controls. Twenty-nine CD8+ CDR3 sequences were shared between patients and controls.

TCR beta VDJ and CDR3 were profiled, and genomic DNA was the template. TCRdb itself ran the reads through MiXCR, one entry per CDR3 protein. The sample has about 180,000 distinct CDR3 sequences; under 55% are singletons. This clonotype has just a few counts. Its target is not known. This CDR3 has 16 residues. After removal of 1 base from V and 5 bases from J, the junction contained 7 bases not matched to a gene. Germline assignment: CDR1 SGHNT and CDR2 YYREEE (reference sequence). Patients selected for sequencing had displayed CD8+CD57+ cell expansion by flow cytometry. When blood sampling took place, the patients had received no therapy.

The clonotype originates from a human donor with aplastic anemia. Input material: sorted CD4+, CD8+, or CD8+CD57+ T cells (not recorded which) from PBMCs. The rearrangement links TRBV5-4 to TRBJ2-2; TRBD1 agrees at 8 bases. CDR3 bases: TGTGCCAGCAGCTTGAATCAGGGGGCGAGAACCGGGGAGCTGTTTTTT. Translating it yields CASSLNQGARTGELFF. The complete variable domain, with remaining parts taken from reference TRBV5-4 and TRBJ2-2, reads ETGVTQSPTHLIKTRGQQVTLRCSSQSGHNTVSWYQQALGQGPQFIFQYYREEENGRGNFPPRFSGLQFPNYSSELNVNALELDDSALYLCASSLNQGARTGELFFGEGSRLTVL.